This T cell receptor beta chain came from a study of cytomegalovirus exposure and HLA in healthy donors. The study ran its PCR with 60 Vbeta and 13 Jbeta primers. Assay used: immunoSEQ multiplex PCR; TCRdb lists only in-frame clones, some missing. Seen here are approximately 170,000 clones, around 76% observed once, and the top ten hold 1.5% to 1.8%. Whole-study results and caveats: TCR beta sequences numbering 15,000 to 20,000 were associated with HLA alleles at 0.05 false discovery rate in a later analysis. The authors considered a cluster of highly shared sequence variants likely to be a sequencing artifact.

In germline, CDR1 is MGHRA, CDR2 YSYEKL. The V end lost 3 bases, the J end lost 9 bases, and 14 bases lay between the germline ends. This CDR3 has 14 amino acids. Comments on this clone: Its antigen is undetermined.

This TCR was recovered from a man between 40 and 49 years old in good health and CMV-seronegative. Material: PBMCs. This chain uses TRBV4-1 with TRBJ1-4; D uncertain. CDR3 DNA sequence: TGCGCCAGCAGCCACCCCGCGCGGATGAAAAAACTGTTTTTT. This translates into CASSHPARMKKLFF.